The 32 T cell receptor beta chains in this list originate from one sample, sequenced in a study of cytomegalovirus exposure and HLA in healthy donors. TCRdb's copy holds only in-frame clones and misses some; the assay was immunoSEQ multiplex PCR. The sample has 95,000 to 150,000 clones, about 91% seen once. Sequences were obtained from PBMCs. Receptors originate from a woman aged 18-29 years in good health and CMV-seronegative.

This rearrangement joins TRBV30 to TRBJ1-1; D may be TRBD1 (5 bases). Trimming left V 1 base short and J 6 bases short, with 9 bases between. This CDR3 has 12 amino acids. Per the germline V gene, CDR1 is GTSNPN and CDR2 is SVGIG (reference sequence). The CDR3: CAWSETGSEAFF. The CDR3 nucleotides are TGTGCCTGGAGTGAAACAGGATCTGAAGCTTTCTTT. Supplemented by reference TRBV30 and TRBJ1-1, the full variable domain reads SQTIHQWPATLVQPVGSPLSLECTVEGTSNPNLYWYRQAAGRGLQLLFYSVGIGQISSEVPQNLSASRPQDRQFILSSKKLLLSDSGFYLCAWSETGSEAFFGQGTRLTVV.

The sample holds one count of this clone. The chain combines TRBV28 with TRBJ2-5; tentative D call: TRBD1 (6 bases). Deletions cut 2 bases from V and 5 bases from J, with 12 bases between. The V gene's germline CDR1 is MDHEN and CDR2 SYDVKM. The CDR3 is made up of 14 amino acids. DNA of the CDR3: TGTGCCAGCAGTTTACAGGGGACCGAGGAGACCCAGTACTTC. It specifies CASSLQGTEETQYF.

V usage is TRBV2 and J usage is TRBJ2-5, with D possibly matching TRBD1 (6 bases). Trimming removed 3 bases at V and 0 bases at J, with 8 bases between. The CDR3 extends over 14 amino acids. Germline CDR1 and CDR2: SNHLY and FYNNEI. As DNA, the CDR3 is TGTGCCAGCAGTGACGGACAGTACCAAGAGACCCAGTACTTC. Its protein product is CASSDGQYQETQYF.

The count of this clone is one. CDR3 sequence: CASSRDSLTGEQYF. Here the CDR3 DNA reads TGTGCCAGCAGCCGGGACTCCCTGACGGGCGAGCAGTACTTC. J is TRBJ2-7 and V is TRBV6-1; tentative D call: TRBD2 (6 bases). This CDR3 contains 14 residues. Trimming left V 6 bases short and J 6 bases short, with 18 bases between. From germline, CDR1 is MNHNS and CDR2 SASEGT.

The chain combines TRBV7-9 with TRBJ1-3; no firm D call. The CDR3 loop spans 15 amino acids. V was clipped by 11 bases and J by 0 bases, with 17 bases between them. Germline V gene data show CDR1 as SEHNR and CDR2 as FQNEAQ (reference sequence). DNA for the CDR3: TGTGCCCTCACCGGGGAGAGTCTCTCTGGAAACACCATATATTTT. It encodes CALTGESLSGNTIYF.

The chain is built from TRBV6-5 and TRBJ2-7, with TRBD2 matching 11 bases. The J segment lost 9 bases and the V segment lost 8 bases, leaving 12 bases of the junction unmatched. The CDR3 has 14 residues. CDR1 and CDR2 (germline): MNHEY, SVGAGI. The CDR3 here is CASALAGGWDVQYF. In nucleotides, the CDR3 is TGTGCCAGCGCCCTAGCGGGAGGTTGGGACGTGCAGTACTTC.

This sequence joins TRBV28 and TRBJ1-1; a weak D match, TRBD1 (5 bases). Germline CDR1 MDHEN, CDR2 SYDVKM. The CDR3 totals 16 residues. The V end was cut by 6 bases, the J end by 1 base, with 18 bases between. CDR3 amino acids: CASSLSVGAGNTEAFF. The CDR3 DNA is TGTGCCAGCAGCTTAAGTGTTGGGGCCGGGAACACTGAAGCTTTCTTT.

The chain has TRBV11-2 and TRBJ2-7; D remains unclear. Trimming shortened V by 5 bases and J by 3 bases, and 14 bases separated the two germline ends. The length of the CDR3 is 14 residues. Germline assignment: CDR1 SGHAT and CDR2 FQNNGV. The CDR3 here is CASSPTPNYYEQYV. In DNA form, the CDR3 reads TGTGCCAGCAGCCCCACTCCCAACTACTACGAGCAGTACGTC.

The rearrangement joins TRBV28 to TRBJ2-3; D is possibly TRBD1 (7 bases). Germline V gene lookup returns CDR1 MDHEN and CDR2 SYDVKM. Trimming took 8 bases from V and 0 from J, leaving 15 bases between them. The CDR3 is 15 residues long. In DNA form, the CDR3 reads TGTGCCAGCCACCGCGGGACAGCAAGCACAGATACGCAGTATTTT. Translated: CASHRGTASTDTQYF.

The rearrangement joins TRBV7-9 to TRBJ2-5, with 8 bases that match TRBD2. Germline V gene lookup returns CDR1 SEHNR and CDR2 FQNEAQ (reference sequence). CDR3 size: 15 residues. Trimming removed 6 bases from V and 4 bases from J; junction bases left unmatched: 10. Written as DNA, the CDR3 is TGTGCCAGCAGTCGGCTGAGCGGGAGTCGAGAGACCCAGTACTTC. Its translation is CASSRLSGSRETQYF.

This chain uses TRBV19 with TRBJ1-6, with D hard to call. Trimming stripped 8 bases from V and 6 bases from J, with 14 bases between. This CDR3 is 14 amino acids long. CDR1 and CDR2 (germline): LNHDA, SQIVND (reference sequence). The CDR3 sequence: CASGERTLNSPLHF. The CDR3 DNA reads TGTGCCAGTGGGGAACGGACTCTTAATTCACCCCTCCACTTT. The entire variable domain, with the rest obtained from reference TRBV19 and TRBJ1-6, is as follows: DGGITQSPKYLFRKEGQNVTLSCEQNLNHDAMYWYRQDPGQGLRLIYYSQIVNDFQKGDIAEGYSVSREKKESFPLTVTSAQKNPTAFYLCASGERTLNSPLHFGNGTRLTVT.

The chain combines TRBV13 with TRBJ2-1; the match to TRBD2 covers 11 bases. After removal of 3 bases from V and 6 bases from J, the junction contained 10 bases not matched to a gene. The CDR3 has 17 amino acids. CDR1 PRHDT and CDR2 FYEKMQ come from the germline V gene (reference sequence). In nucleotides, the CDR3 is TGTGCCAGCAGCTTGGGGGTAGCGGGAGGGCCAGTCAATGAGCAGTTCTTC. Its translation: CASSLGVAGGPVNEQFF.

This clone was detected only a few times. The J gene is TRBJ1-2, the V gene TRBV30; D remains ambiguous. The CDR3 covers 13 residues. The V end lost 2 bases, the J end lost 0 bases, and 7 bases lay between the germline ends. The germline V gene has CDR1 GTSNPN and CDR2 SVGIG (reference sequence). CDR3 in DNA: TGTGCCTGGAGTCTCGGGGCTAACTATGGCTACACCTTC. Amino acids: CAWSLGANYGYTF.

This clone was detected a few times. This chain's CDR3 is CASSEHGAGGAYEQYF. The CDR3 region has the DNA TGTGCCAGCAGCGAACACGGGGCAGGAGGGGCCTACGAGCAGTACTTC. This chain uses TRBV25-1 with TRBJ2-7; the D gene is possibly TRBD2 (6 bases). Germline loops: CDR1 MGHDK, CDR2 SYGVNS. V lost 6 bases, J lost 2 bases, and 20 bases lay in between. The CDR3 runs to 16 residues.

J is TRBJ2-7 and V is TRBV7-9; 7 nucleotides align to TRBD2. The ends lost 5 bases at V and 0 bases at J; junction bases unmatched: 4. Germline assignment: CDR1 SEHNR and CDR2 FQNEAQ (reference sequence). The CDR3 contains 14 residues. The CDR3 bases are TGTGCCAGCAGCGTCAGCGGGAACTCCTACGAGCAGTACTTC. Its translation is CASSVSGNSYEQYF.

V and J are TRBV10-3 and TRBJ2-2; 10 bases align to TRBD2. CDR3 length equals 14 residues. CDR1 and CDR2 from the germline V gene are ENHRY and SYGVKD. With 8 bases clipped from V and 5 bases from J, the junction kept 5 bases outside the gene matches. CDR3 residues: CAIGEREGTGELFF. CDR3 nucleotide sequence: TGTGCCATCGGAGAGCGGGAGGGGACCGGGGAGCTGTTTTTT.

This chain uses TRBV27 with TRBJ2-7, with 7 nucleotides matching TRBD2. The CDR3 loop spans 14 amino acids. Per germline, CDR1 MNHEY and CDR2 SMNVEV (reference sequence). V lost 6 bases, J lost 2 bases, and 7 bases stayed unmatched. In nucleotides, the CDR3 is TGTGCCAGCAGCTTAGTAGCGGGTACCTACGAGCAGTACTTC. This gives the protein CASSLVAGTYEQYF.

J is TRBJ2-7 and V is TRBV29-1, with TRBD1 identical over 9 bases. V shed 1 base, J shed 4 bases, and the junction held 11 bases outside the gene matches. CDR1 is SQVTM and CDR2 is ANQGSEA in the germline V gene. This CDR3 is 16 amino acids long. CDR3 residues: CSVEGGQGVVGYEQYF. DNA for the CDR3: TGCAGCGTTGAAGGGGGACAGGGAGTGGTGGGGTACGAGCAGTACTTC.

The chain is built from TRBV7-2 and TRBJ1-2, with TRBD1 matching 9 bases. CDR1 SGHTA and CDR2 FQGNSA come from the germline V gene. CDR3 size: 16 residues. J was trimmed by 2 bases and V by 5 bases; bases with no gene match: 9. The CDR3 region has the DNA TGTGCCAGCAGCCCGCAAGGGGACAGGGCAAACTATGGCTACACCTTC. As protein: CASSPQGDRANYGYTF.

The rearrangement joins TRBV27 to TRBJ2-2; maybe TRBD1 (5 bases). CDR3 size: 17 residues. The germline V gene encodes CDR1 MNHEY and CDR2 SMNVEV (reference sequence). V was trimmed by 5 bases and J by 1 base, leaving 17 bases between them. CDR3 amino acids: CASSGAHKVLNTGELFF. Written as DNA, the CDR3 is TGTGCCAGCAGTGGGGCACACAAGGTCCTGAACACCGGGGAGCTGTTTTTT.

This rearrangement joins TRBV5-1 to TRBJ2-1, with 11 bases lining up with TRBD2. The CDR3 is 15 residues long. V shed 4 bases and J 10 bases; nucleotides not matched to a gene: 10. CDR1 and CDR2 (germline): SGHRS, YFSETQ. DNA for the CDR3: TGCGCCAGCAGCACCCTAGCGGGAGGCCGCCGGGAGCAGTTCTTC. This translates into CASSTLAGGRREQFF. The whole variable domain, remainder taken from reference TRBV5-1 and TRBJ2-1, is KAGVTQTPRYLIKTRGQQVTLSCSPISGHRSVSWYQQTPGQGLQFLFEYFSETQRNKGNFPGRFSGRQFSNSRSEMNVSTLELGDSALYLCASSTLAGGRREQFFGPGTRLTVL.

The genes are TRBV6-5 and TRBJ2-1, with 11 bases that match TRBD2. The trim removed 7 bases at V and 4 bases at J, leaving 6 bases unmatched. The CDR3 length is 15 residues. Germline CDR1 is MNHEY and CDR2 is SVGAGI. The CDR3 region has the DNA TGTGCCAGCACTCCGGGACTAGCGGAGTACAATGAGCAGTTCTTC. Translation gives CASTPGLAEYNEQFF.

The chain is built from TRBV6-5 and TRBJ1-5; 8 bases line up with TRBD1. The CDR3 consists of 15 residues. J lost 3 bases, V lost 5 bases, and 6 bases had no gene match. From germline, CDR1 is MNHEY and CDR2 SVGAGI. CDR3 bases: TGTGCCAGCAGTCCGGACAGGGCCTCCAATCAGCCCCAGCATTTT. Translated: CASSPDRASNQPQHF.

The chain uses TRBV2 and TRBJ1-1; a possible D gene is TRBD1 (5 bases). There are 14 residues in the CDR3. Germline CDR1 SNHLY, CDR2 FYNNEI. V shed 2 bases and J shed 4 bases, with 11 bases lying between them. CDR3 nucleotides: TGTGCCAGCAGTGAAAAAACGGGGGGCACTGAAGCTTTCTTT. This translates into CASSEKTGGTEAFF.

This sequence joins TRBV18 and TRBJ2-7, with 8 bases aligning to TRBD1. Germline CDR1 is KGHSH and CDR2 is LQKENI. CDR3 length: 14 residues. V dropped 3 bases and J dropped 3; count of bases not matched to a gene: 4. The DNA for the CDR3 is TGTGCCAGCTCACCGACAGGGGTTAACTACGAGCAGTACTTC. This encodes CASSPTGVNYEQYF.

The chain combines TRBV25-1 with TRBJ2-1; 12 nucleotides line up with TRBD2. The CDR3 has 16 residues. Germline assignment: CDR1 MGHDK and CDR2 SYGVNS. The ends lost 5 bases at V and 4 bases at J; junction bases unmatched: 6. CDR3 protein: CASSLTSGGLYNEQFF. The CDR3 nucleotides are TGTGCCAGCAGTTTGACTAGCGGGGGCCTATACAATGAGCAGTTCTTC.

The V call is TRBV28, the J call TRBJ1-2; no clear D. The germline gives CDR1 MDHEN, CDR2 SYDVKM. The CDR3 sequence is 11 residues long. V was trimmed by 3 bases and J by 7 bases, leaving 6 bases between them. DNA of the CDR3: TGTGCCAGCAGTTTGGGAGCTGGCTACACCTTC. Translating gives CASSLGAGYTF.

The chain uses TRBV7-2 and TRBJ2-7, with 8 bases lining up with TRBD1. CDR3 size: 13 residues. The J segment lost 3 bases and the V segment lost 5 bases, leaving 3 bases of the junction unmatched. CDR1 SGHTA and CDR2 FQGNSA come from the germline V gene. DNA for the CDR3: TGTGCCAGCAGCGCAGGGGGCGACTACGAGCAGTACTTC. Protein product: CASSAGGDYEQYF.

J is TRBJ2-3 and V is TRBV5-4, with TRBD2 matching over 7 bases. V was clipped by 4 bases and J by 0 bases; unmatched bases: 14. Germline V lookup: CDR1 SGHNT, CDR2 YYREEE (reference sequence). This CDR3 has 18 residues. The CDR3 sequence is CASSGASGGLGSTDTQYF. CDR3 bases: TGTGCCAGCAGCGGGGCCTCGGGGGGTCTGGGTAGCACAGATACGCAGTATTTT.

The chain links TRBV14 to TRBJ2-3; perhaps TRBD1 as D (6 bases). There are 15 residues in the CDR3. Germline loops: CDR1 SGHDN, CDR2 FVKESK. V was clipped by 2 bases and J by 3 bases, with 12 bases between them. DNA of the CDR3: TGTGCCAGCAGCCAATCCAGGGGCGATACAGATACGCAGTATTTT. It encodes CASSQSRGDTDTQYF. The entire variable domain, with the rest obtained from reference TRBV14 and TRBJ2-3, is as follows: EAGVTQFPSHSVIEKGQTVTLRCDPISGHDNLYWYRRVMGKEIKFLLHFVKESKQDESGMPNNRFLAERTGGTYSTLKVQPAELEDSGVYFCASSQSRGDTDTQYFGPGTRLTVL.

The chain has TRBV29-1 and TRBJ2-5; D possibly corresponds to TRBD2 (5 bases). Between the trimmed V and J ends, which lost 4 bases and 2 bases, there was a span of 8 bases. CDR3 length: 12 residues. Germline V gene data show CDR1 as SQVTM and CDR2 as ANQGSEA. CDR3 sequence: CSVAGIQETQYF. In DNA form, the CDR3 reads TGCAGCGTTGCCGGGATTCAAGAGACCCAGTACTTC.

V gene TRBV30 combines with J gene TRBJ1-1, with D possibly TRBD1 on 5 matching bases. The CDR3 is 15 residues long. Trimming cost V 2 bases and J 6 bases, with 19 bases left between them. From germline, CDR1 is GTSNPN and CDR2 SVGIG (reference sequence). CDR3 amino acids: CAWSSARGGRPEAFF. The CDR3 DNA reads as TGTGCCTGGAGTTCCGCTCGTGGGGGGAGGCCTGAAGCTTTCTTT.